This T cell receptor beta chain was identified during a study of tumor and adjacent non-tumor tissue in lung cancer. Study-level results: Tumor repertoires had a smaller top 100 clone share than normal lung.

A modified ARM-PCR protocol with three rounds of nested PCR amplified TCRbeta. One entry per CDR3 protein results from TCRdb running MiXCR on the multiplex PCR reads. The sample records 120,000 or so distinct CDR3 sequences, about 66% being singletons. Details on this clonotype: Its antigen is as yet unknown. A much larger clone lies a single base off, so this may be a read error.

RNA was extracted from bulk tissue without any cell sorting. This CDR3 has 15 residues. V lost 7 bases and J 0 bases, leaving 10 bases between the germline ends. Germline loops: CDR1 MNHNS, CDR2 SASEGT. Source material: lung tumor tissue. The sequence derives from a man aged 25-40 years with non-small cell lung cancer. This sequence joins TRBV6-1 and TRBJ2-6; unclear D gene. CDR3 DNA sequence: TGTGCCAGCATGCAAGGCCCCTCTGGGGCCAACGTCCTGACTTTC. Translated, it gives CASMQGPSGANVLTF.